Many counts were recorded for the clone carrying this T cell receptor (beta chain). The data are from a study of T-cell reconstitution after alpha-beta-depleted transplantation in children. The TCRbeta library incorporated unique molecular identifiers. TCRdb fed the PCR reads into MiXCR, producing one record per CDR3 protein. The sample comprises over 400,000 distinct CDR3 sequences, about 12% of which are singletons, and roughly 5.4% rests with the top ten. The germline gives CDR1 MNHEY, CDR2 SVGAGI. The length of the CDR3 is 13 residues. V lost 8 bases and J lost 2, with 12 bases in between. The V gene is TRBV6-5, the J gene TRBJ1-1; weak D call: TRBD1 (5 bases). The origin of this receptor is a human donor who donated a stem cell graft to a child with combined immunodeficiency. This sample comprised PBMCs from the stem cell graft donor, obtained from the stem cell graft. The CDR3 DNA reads TGTGCCAGCCGTAGGGGAGTAAACACTGAAGCTTTCTTT. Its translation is CASRRGVNTEAFF.